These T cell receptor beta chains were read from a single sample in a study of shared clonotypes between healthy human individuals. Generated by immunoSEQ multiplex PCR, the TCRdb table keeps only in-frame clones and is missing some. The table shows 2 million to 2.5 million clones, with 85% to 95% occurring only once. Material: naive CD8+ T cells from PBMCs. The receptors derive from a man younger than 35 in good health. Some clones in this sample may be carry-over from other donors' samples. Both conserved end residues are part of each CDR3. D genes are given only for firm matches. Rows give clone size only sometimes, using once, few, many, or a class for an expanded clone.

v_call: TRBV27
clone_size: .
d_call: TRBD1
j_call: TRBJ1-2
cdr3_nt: TGTGCCAGCAGAGGGGCGATCACAGGGGCTAACTATGGCTACACCTTC
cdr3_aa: CASRGAITGANYGYTF

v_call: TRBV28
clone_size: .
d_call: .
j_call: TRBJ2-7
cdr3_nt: TGTGCCAGCGGAGTCTACGAGCAGTACTTC
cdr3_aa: CASGVYEQYF

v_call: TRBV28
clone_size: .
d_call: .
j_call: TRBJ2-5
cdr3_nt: TGTGCCAGCAGCCCGTCGACCTTTAGGTACTTC
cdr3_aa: CASSPSTFRYF

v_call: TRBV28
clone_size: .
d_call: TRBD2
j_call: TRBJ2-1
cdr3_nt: TGTGCCAGGATCGGGACTAGCTCCTACAATGAGCAGTTCTTC
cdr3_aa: CARIGTSSYNEQFF

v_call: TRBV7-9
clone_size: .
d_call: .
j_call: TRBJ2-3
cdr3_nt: TGTGCCAGCAGCTTAGTGGCCGGGGATAGCGGAGACACAGATACGCAGTATTTT
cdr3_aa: CASSLVAGDSGDTDTQYF

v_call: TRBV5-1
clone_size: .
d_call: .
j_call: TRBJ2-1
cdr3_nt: TGCGCCAGCAGCTTGAGCAATGAGCAGTTCTTC
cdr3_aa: CASSLSNEQFF

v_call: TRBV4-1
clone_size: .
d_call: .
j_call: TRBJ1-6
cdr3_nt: TGCGCCAGCAGCCTCCGGGACCAGGGCTCCTATAATTCACCCCTCCACTTT
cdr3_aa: CASSLRDQGSYNSPLHF

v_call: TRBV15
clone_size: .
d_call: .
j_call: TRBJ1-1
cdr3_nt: TGTGCCACCAGCAGCTCGGCAGGGCCGAACACTGAAGCTTTCTTT
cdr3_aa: CATSSSAGPNTEAFF

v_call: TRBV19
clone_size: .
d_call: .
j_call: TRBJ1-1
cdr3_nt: TGTGCCAGTAGTTTGCAGGGGATGAACACTGAAGCTTTCTTT
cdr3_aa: CASSLQGMNTEAFF

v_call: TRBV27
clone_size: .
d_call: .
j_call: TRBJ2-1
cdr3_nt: TGTGCCAGCAGCTTAAGGATCGGCTATAGCTACAATGAGCAGTTCTTC
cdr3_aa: CASSLRIGYSYNEQFF

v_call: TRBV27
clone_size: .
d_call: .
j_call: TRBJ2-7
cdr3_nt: TGTGCCAGCAGTTTATCGGCGACAGCCTACGAGCAGTACTTC
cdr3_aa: CASSLSATAYEQYF

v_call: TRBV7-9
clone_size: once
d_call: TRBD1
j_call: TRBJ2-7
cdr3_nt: TGTGCCAGCAGACTAGACAGGGTGATGGACGAGCAGTACTTC
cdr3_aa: CASRLDRVMDEQYF

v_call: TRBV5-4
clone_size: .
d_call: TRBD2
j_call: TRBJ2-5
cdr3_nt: TGTGCCAGCAGCCTCCGGCGGCGGGAGGGCCGTGGAGAGACCCAGTACTTC
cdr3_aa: CASSLRRREGRGETQYF

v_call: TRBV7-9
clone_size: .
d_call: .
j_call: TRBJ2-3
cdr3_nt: TGTGCCAGCAGGGCGACGGTGTTCAGCACAGATACGCAGTATTTT
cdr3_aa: CASRATVFSTDTQYF

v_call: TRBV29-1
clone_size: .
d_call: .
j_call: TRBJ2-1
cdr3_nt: TGCAGCGTCTTGAGCGAGGATACCTACAATGAGCAGTTCTTC
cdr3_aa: CSVLSEDTYNEQFF

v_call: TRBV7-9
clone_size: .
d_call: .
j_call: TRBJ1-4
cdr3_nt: TGTGCCAGCAGCTTGGGCAGGGAGGGGGAAAAACTGTTTTTT
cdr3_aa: CASSLGREGEKLFF

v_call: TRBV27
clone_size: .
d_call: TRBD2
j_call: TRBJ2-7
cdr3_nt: TGTGCCAGCAGTCTCAGCGGGGGCTACTCCTACGAGCAGTACTTC
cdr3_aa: CASSLSGGYSYEQYF

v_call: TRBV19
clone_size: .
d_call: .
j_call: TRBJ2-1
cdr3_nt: TGTGCCAGTAGTATTTTGAGGGCAGGGGACAATGAGCAGTTCTTC
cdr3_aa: CASSILRAGDNEQFF

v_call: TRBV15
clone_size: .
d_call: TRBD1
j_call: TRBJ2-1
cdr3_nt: TGTGCCACCAGCAGGCCGGACAGGGGCGCTCGGAAATACAATGAGCAGTTCTTC
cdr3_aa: CATSRPDRGARKYNEQFF

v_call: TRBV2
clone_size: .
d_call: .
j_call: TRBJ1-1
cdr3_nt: TGTGCCAGCCGAGTCGGGGGGGAAGACACTGAAGCTTTCTTT
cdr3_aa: CASRVGGEDTEAFF

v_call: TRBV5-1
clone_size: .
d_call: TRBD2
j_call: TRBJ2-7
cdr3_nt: TGCGCCAGCACCTTGACTAGCGGCACCTACGAGCAGTACTTC
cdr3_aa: CASTLTSGTYEQYF

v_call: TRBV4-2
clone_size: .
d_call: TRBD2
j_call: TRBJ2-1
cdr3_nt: TGTGCCAGCAGTCCCGGGACTAGCGGGACCTACAATGAGCAGTTCTTC
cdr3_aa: CASSPGTSGTYNEQFF

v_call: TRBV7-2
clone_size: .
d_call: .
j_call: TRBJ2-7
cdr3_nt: TGTGCCAGCAGCTTATGGCGGTTAGGGGAGTACGAGCAGTACTTC
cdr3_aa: CASSLWRLGEYEQYF

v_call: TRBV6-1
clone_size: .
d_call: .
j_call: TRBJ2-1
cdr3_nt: TGTGCCAGCAGTGGGGGGACGGTCGGCGATGAGCAGTTCTTC
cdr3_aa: CASSGGTVGDEQFF

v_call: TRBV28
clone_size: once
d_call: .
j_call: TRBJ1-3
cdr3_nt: TGTGCCAGCAGTTTAAGGTTGCGGAACACCATATATTTT
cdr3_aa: CASSLRLRNTIYF

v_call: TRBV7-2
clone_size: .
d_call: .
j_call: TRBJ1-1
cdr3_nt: TGTGCCAGCAGCTTAATTCCGGTGACCGCAAGGCGAGGTACTGAAGCTTTCTTT
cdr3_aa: CASSLIPVTARRGTEAFF

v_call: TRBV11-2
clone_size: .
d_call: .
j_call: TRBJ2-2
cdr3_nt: TGTGCCAGCAGCCTACTACTAGCGAACACCGGGGAGCTGTTTTTT
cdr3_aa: CASSLLLANTGELFF

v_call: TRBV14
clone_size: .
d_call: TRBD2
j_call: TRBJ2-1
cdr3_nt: TGTGCCAGCAGCCAAGACCGACTAGCGGGGGGGAATGAGCAGTTCTTC
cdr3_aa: CASSQDRLAGGNEQFF

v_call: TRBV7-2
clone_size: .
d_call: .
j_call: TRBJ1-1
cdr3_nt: TGTGCCAGCAGCTTAGGGGGCCTTGAAGCTTTCTTT
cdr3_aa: CASSLGGLEAFF

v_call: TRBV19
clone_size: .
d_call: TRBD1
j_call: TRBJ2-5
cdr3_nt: TGTGCCAGTAGTATTTTCGGACAGGGTATTCGGGAGACCCAGTACTTC
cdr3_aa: CASSIFGQGIRETQYF

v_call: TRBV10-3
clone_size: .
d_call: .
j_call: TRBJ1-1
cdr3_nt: TGTGCCATCAGTGACCCCACAAGAGGCACCCTGCGGGGGACTGAAGCTTTCTTT
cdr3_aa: CAISDPTRGTLRGTEAFF

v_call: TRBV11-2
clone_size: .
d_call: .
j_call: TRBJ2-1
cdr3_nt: TGTGCCAGCAGCGCCCCCGACCGGTCCAATGAGCAGTTCTTC
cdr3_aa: CASSAPDRSNEQFF

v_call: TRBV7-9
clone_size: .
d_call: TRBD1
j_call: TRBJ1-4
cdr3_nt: TGTGCCAGCAGCTTAGGGGACAGCCGAACGAATGAAAAACTGTTTTTT
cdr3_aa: CASSLGDSRTNEKLFF

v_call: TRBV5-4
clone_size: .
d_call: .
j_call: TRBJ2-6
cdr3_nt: TGTGCCAGCAGCCTACAGATTCCCTCTGGGGCCAACGTCCTGACTTTC
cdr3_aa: CASSLQIPSGANVLTF

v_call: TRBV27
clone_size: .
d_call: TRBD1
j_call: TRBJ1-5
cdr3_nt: TGTGCCAGCAGCTACGGTCCCCCCGGGACAGTTAGCAATCAGCCCCAGCATTTT
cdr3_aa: CASSYGPPGTVSNQPQHF

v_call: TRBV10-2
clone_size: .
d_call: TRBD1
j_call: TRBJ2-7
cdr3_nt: TGCGCCAGCAGTGAGTCGAGGACAGGGGTTTCCTACGAGCAGTACTTC
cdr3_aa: CASSESRTGVSYEQYF

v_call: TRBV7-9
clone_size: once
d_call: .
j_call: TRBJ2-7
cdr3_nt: TGTGCCAGCAGCTTAGGCGGAGGAGCCTACGAGCAGTACTTC
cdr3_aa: CASSLGGGAYEQYF

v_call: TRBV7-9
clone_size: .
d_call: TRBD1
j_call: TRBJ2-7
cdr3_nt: TGTGCCAGCAGCGAGGGACAGGGGGCTTTAGGCGAGCAGTACTTC
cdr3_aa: CASSEGQGALGEQYF

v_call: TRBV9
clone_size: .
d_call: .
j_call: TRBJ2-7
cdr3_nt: TGTGCCAGCAGCGTAGGGGGCCCCTACGAGCAGTACTTC
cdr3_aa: CASSVGGPYEQYF

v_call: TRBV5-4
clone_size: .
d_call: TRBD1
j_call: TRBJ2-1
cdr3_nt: TGTGCCAGCAGCATTGGGACAGGGGGCTACAATGAGCAGTTCTTC
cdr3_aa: CASSIGTGGYNEQFF

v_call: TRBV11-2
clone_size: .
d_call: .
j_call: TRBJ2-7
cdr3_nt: TGTGCCAGCAGCTTAGGCCCGATTTACGAGCAGTACTTC
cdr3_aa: CASSLGPIYEQYF

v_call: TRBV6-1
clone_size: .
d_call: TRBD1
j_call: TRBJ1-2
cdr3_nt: TGTGCCAGCAGCGAGGACAGGAGATTAGGTGGCTACACCTTC
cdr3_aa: CASSEDRRLGGYTF

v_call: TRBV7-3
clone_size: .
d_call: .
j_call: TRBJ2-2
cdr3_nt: TGTGCCAGCAGCTTAGCCCCTCCCGGGCGGGTCAACACCGGGGAGCTGTTTTTT
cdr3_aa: CASSLAPPGRVNTGELFF

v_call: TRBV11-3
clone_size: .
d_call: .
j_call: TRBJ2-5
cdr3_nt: TGTGCCAGCAGCTTAGATCACCGGCAAGTTTACTTC
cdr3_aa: CASSLDHRQVYF

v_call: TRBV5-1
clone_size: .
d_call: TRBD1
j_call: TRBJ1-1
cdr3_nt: TGCGCCAGCAGCTCCCCTGCCCCTGGACAGGGTAGGTTTGACACTGAAGCTTTCTTT
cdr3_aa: CASSSPAPGQGRFDTEAFF

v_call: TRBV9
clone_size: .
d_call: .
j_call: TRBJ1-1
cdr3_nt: TGTGCCAGCAGCCCGATGGGGCCTGAAGCTTTCTTT
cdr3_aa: CASSPMGPEAFF

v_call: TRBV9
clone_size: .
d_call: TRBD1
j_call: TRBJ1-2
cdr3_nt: TGTGCCAGCAGCGAGGGGCAGGGGGGTGGCTACACCTTC
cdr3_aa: CASSEGQGGGYTF

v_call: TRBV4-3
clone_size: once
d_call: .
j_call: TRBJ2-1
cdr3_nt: TGCGCCAGCAGCCAAGACAGGGTGGGTGAGCAGTTCTTC
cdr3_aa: CASSQDRVGEQFF

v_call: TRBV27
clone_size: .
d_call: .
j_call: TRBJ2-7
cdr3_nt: TGTGCCAGCAGTTTAGTCGGGTCCAGTATGTGGTACGAGCAGTACTTC
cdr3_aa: CASSLVGSSMWYEQYF

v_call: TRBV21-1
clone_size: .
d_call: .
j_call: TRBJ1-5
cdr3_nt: TGTGCCAGCAGCCCCTCGAGGGCGTGCAATCAGCCCCAGCATTTT
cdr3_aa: CASSPSRACNQPQHF

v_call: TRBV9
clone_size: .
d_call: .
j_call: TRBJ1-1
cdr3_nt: TGTGCCAGCAGCGTAGTTGGGGACCCAAAGAACACTGAAGCTTTCTTT
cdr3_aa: CASSVVGDPKNTEAFF

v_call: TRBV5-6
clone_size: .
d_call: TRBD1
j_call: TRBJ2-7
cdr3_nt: TGTGCCAGCAGCTGGGGACAGGTTTCCTCCTACGAGCAGTACTTC
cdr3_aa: CASSWGQVSSYEQYF

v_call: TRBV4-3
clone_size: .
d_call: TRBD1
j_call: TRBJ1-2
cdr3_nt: TGCGCCAGCAGCCAAGGACAGGGAGCCTATGGCTACACCTTC
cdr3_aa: CASSQGQGAYGYTF

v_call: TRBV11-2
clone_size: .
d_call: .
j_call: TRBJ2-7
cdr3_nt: TGTGCCAGCAGCTTAGTTCGTGGGACAAAATTCTACGAGCAGTACTTC
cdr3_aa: CASSLVRGTKFYEQYF

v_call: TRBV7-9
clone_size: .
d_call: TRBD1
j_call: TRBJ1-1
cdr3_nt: TGTGCCAGCAGCTTGGGGACAGGGGTTACTGAAGCTTTCTTT
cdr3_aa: CASSLGTGVTEAFF